This T cell receptor beta chain was identified during a study of blood T cell repertoires in COVID-19. Study in general: Nucleic acid was either cDNA or gDNA, and it came from T cells, B-cell-depleted T cells, or PBMCs.

Trimming cost V 5 bases and J 4 bases; bases outside gene matches: 5. Germline CDR1 is SGHVS and CDR2 is FQNEAQ. The CDR3 is 14 amino acids. Original processing methods: Amplifying reference gene primers gave estimates of nucleated cell counts. Sequenced by immunoSEQ multiplex PCR; TCRdb stores in-frame clones only, minus some. V and J calls plus clone size are reproduced from that table; the DNA served to infer D and trimming. The data contain under 200,000 clones, approximately 86% of them singletons. The source material was peripheral blood. This TCR came from a man in his 60s who had recovered from COVID-19. This chain uses TRBV7-8 with TRBJ2-7, with TRBD1 matching 10 bases. CDR3 protein: CASSPRTGGYEQYF. CDR3 nucleotides: TGTGCCAGCAGCCCGAGGACAGGGGGGTACGAGCAGTACTTC.